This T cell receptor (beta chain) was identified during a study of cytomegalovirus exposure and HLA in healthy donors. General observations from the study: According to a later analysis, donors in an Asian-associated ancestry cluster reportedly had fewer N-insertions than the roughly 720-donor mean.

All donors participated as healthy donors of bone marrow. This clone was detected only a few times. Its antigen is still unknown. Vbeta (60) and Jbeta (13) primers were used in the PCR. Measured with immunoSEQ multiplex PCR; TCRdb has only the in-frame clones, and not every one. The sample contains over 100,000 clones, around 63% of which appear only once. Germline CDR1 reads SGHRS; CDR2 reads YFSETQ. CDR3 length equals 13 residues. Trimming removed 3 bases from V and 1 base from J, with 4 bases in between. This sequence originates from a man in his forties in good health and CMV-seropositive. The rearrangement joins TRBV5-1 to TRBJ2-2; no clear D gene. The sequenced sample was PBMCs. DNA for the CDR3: TGCGCCAGCAGCTCCGGGAACACCGGGGAGCTGTTTTTT. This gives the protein CASSSGNTGELFF.